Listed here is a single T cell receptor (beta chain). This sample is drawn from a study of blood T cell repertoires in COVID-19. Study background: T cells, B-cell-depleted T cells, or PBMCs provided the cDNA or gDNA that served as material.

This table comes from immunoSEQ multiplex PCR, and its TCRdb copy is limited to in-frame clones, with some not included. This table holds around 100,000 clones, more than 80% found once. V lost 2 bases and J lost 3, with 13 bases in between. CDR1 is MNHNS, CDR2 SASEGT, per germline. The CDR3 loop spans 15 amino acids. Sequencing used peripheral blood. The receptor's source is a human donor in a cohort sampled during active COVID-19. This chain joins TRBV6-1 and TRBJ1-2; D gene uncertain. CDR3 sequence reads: CASSEPPVGHYGYTF. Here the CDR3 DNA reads TGTGCCAGCAGTGAACCCCCCGTGGGCCACTATGGCTACACCTTC.